One sample yielded the 22 T cell receptor beta chains listed below, sequenced in a study of blood T cells in healthy people across ages. PCR was performed a second time for roughly 6 to 12 cycles using a sample-barcoded 5' primer and a J-beta primer mix. TCRdb itself ran the 5' RACE reads through MiXCR, one entry per CDR3 protein. The sample lists 660,000 or so distinct CDR3 sequences; around three fifths were seen once. Sequenced: blood. The source of these receptors is a man in his sixties in good health.

V is TRBV3-1 and J is TRBJ2-1, with D maybe TRBD1 (5 bases). CDR1 LGHDT and CDR2 YNNKEL come from the germline V gene (reference sequence). The germline V and J ends were trimmed by 6 bases and 6 bases, with 21 bases remaining between them. The CDR3 consists of 16 residues. The CDR3 DNA follows: TGTGCCAGCAGTCGAGGCTCAGGGTTCCTAGGCAATGAGCAGTTCTTC. Translation: CASSRGSGFLGNEQFF.

V is TRBV27 and J is TRBJ1-6, with 7 bases identical to TRBD1. Germline assignment: CDR1 MNHEY and CDR2 SMNVEV (reference sequence). With V trimmed by 3 bases and J by 9 bases, 5 bases remained unmatched. This CDR3 region has 14 residues. The CDR3 DNA reads TGTGCCAGCAGTTTCAAGACAGGGATTTCACCCCTCCACTTT. Amino acid sequence: CASSFKTGISPLHF.

The V gene is TRBV19, the J gene TRBJ2-1, with a weak D call TRBD1 (6 bases). The germline V gene has CDR1 LNHDA and CDR2 SQIVND (reference sequence). The CDR3 is 16 amino acids. V was trimmed by 3 bases and J by 0 bases, leaving 12 bases between them. CDR3 sequence: CASSILTGGSYNEQFF. The DNA of the CDR3 is TGTGCCAGTAGTATCCTGACAGGCGGCTCCTACAATGAGCAGTTCTTC.

This clonotype came up a few times. V is TRBV20-1 and J is TRBJ1-6, with D possibly being TRBD1 (5 bases). Germline CDR1 reads DFQATT; CDR2 reads SNEGSKA (reference sequence). The V end lost 1 base, the J end lost 8 bases, and 15 bases lay between the germline ends. The CDR3 runs to 15 residues. CDR3: CSARGAGLIDSPLHF. The DNA for the CDR3 is TGCAGTGCTAGAGGCGCAGGGCTTATCGATTCACCCCTCCACTTT.

The chain is built from TRBV29-1 and TRBJ2-2; D remains unclear. From germline, CDR1 is SQVTM and CDR2 ANQGSEA. This CDR3 spans 14 amino acids. V was trimmed by 2 bases and J by 0 bases, leaving 7 bases between them. The CDR3 loop reads CSVERFANTGELFF. The CDR3 DNA is TGCAGCGTTGAAAGGTTCGCGAACACCGGGGAGCTGTTTTTT.

The chain couples TRBV18 to TRBJ1-6, with D tentatively TRBD1 (5 bases). CDR1 and CDR2 from the germline V gene are KGHSH and LQKENI. This CDR3 region has 13 residues. V was clipped by 2 bases and J by 10 bases, with 9 bases between them. Here the CDR3 reads CASSPNRDSPLHF. The CDR3 bases are TGTGCCAGCTCACCAAACCGGGACTCACCCCTCCACTTT.

The sample holds many counts of this clonotype. The genes are TRBV29-1 and TRBJ2-3; 13 nucleotides line up with TRBD2. Germline CDR1 reads SQVTM; CDR2 reads ANQGSEA. The CDR3 has 13 residues. Trimming cost V 3 bases and J 11 bases; bases outside gene matches: 5. Here the CDR3 reads CSVDRTSGGVQYF. The DNA for the CDR3 is TGCAGCGTTGACAGGACTAGCGGGGGAGTGCAGTATTTT.

The chain joins TRBV5-1 to TRBJ2-5, with D maybe TRBD2 (5 bases). Trimming shortened V by 2 bases and J by 8 bases, and 19 bases separated the two germline ends. Germline V gene sequence: CDR1 SGHRS, CDR2 YFSETQ. The CDR3 spans 15 residues. The CDR3 DNA follows: TGCGCCAGCAGCTTAGAGTCCGGCGTCGGAGGAACCCAGTACTTC. Its protein is CASSLESGVGGTQYF.

This clonotype was seen a few times. V is TRBV11-1 and J is TRBJ2-4; 8 bases are shared with TRBD1. Germline loops: CDR1 SGHAT, CDR2 FQDESV (reference sequence). J was trimmed by 7 bases and V by 1 base; bases with no gene match: 0. CDR3 size: 13 residues. The CDR3 reads CASSLGTGNIQYF. CDR3 nucleotides: TGTGCCAGCAGCTTAGGGACAGGGAACATTCAGTACTTC. The variable domain in full, completed from reference TRBV11-1 and TRBJ2-4, reads EAEVAQSPRYKITEKSQAVAFWCDPISGHATLYWYRQILGQGPELLVQFQDESVVDDSQLPKDRFSAERLKGVDSTLKIQPAELGDSAMYLCASSLGTGNIQYFGAGTRLSVL.

This clonotype occurred many times. The chain joins TRBV5-1 to TRBJ2-5; D gene unclear. The germline V gene encodes CDR1 SGHRS and CDR2 YFSETQ. The CDR3 loop spans 13 amino acids. Trimming removed 2 bases from V and 4 bases from J, with 9 bases in between. CDR3 region: CASSFSTPETQYF. DNA of the CDR3: TGCGCCAGCAGCTTTTCGACCCCAGAGACCCAGTACTTC.

The V call is TRBV11-2, the J call TRBJ2-5; 12 bases map to TRBD2. Germline loops: CDR1 SGHAT, CDR2 FQNNGV. V gave up 7 bases and J gave up 4 bases; unmatched junction bases: 4. This CDR3 region has 14 residues. Here the CDR3 DNA reads TGTGCCAGCAAGCTAGCGGGGGGGCCAGAGACCCAGTACTTC. Translated, it gives CASKLAGGPETQYF. Full variable domain (remainder filled in from reference TRBV11-2 and TRBJ2-5): EAGVAQSPRYKIIEKRQSVAFWCNPISGHATLYWYQQILGQGPKLLIQFQNNGVVDDSQLPKDRFSAERLKGVDSTLKIQPAKLEDSAVYLCASKLAGGPETQYFGPGTRLLVL.

The chain couples TRBV20-1 to TRBJ2-7, with D possibly TRBD2 on 6 matching bases. V lost 0 bases to trimming and J lost 6 bases, with 12 bases between them. From germline, CDR1 is DFQATT and CDR2 SNEGSKA (reference sequence). The CDR3 is made up of 13 amino acids. The CDR3 DNA is TGCAGTGCTAGAGATCGGGGGTCCGGCGAGCAGTACTTC. Residues: CSARDRGSGEQYF.

V is TRBV20-1 and J is TRBJ2-7; D call uncertain. CDR1 is DFQATT, CDR2 SNEGSKA, per germline (reference sequence). The CDR3 runs 13 residues. The ends were cut back, 6 bases at V and 6 bases at J, with 18 bases in the middle. CDR3 in amino acids: CSALPGPAREQYF. The CDR3 DNA sequence: TGCAGTGCGCTTCCTGGCCCTGCCCGCGAGCAGTACTTC.

V and J are TRBV6-2 or TRBV6-3 and TRBJ2-1; the match to TRBD1 covers 9 bases. This CDR3 comprises 16 residues. The ends lost 2 bases at V and 7 bases at J; junction bases unmatched: 9. Germline V gives CDR1 MNHEY, CDR2 SVGEGT. The CDR3 DNA follows: TGTGCCAGCAGTTACCGGGGACAGGGAGGGTGGAATGAGCAGTTCTTC. Translating it yields CASSYRGQGGWNEQFF.

There are a few counts of this clonotype. The chain combines TRBV5-1 with TRBJ2-1; tentative D call: TRBD1 (6 bases). Per germline, CDR1 SGHRS and CDR2 YFSETQ. The CDR3 has 13 residues. Trimming shortened V by 2 bases and J by 5 bases, and 8 bases separated the two germline ends. The CDR3 nucleotides read TGCGCCAGCAGCTTCGGACAGAACAATGAGCAGTTCTTC. This sequence encodes CASSFGQNNEQFF.

This clonotype was observed a few times. The chain is built from TRBV5-6 and TRBJ2-1, with no clear D. The ends were cut back, 4 bases at V and 15 bases at J, with 14 bases in the middle. Germline V lookup: CDR1 SGHDT, CDR2 YYEEEE. The CDR3 loop spans 11 amino acids. The chain's CDR3 is CASSLGRDGFF. CDR3 sequence (DNA): TGTGCCAGCAGCCTAGGACGCGATGGGTTCTTC.

This clonotype came up a few times. The chain recombines TRBV3-1 with TRBJ2-7; 8 bases fit TRBD2. The CDR3 spans 17 residues. From germline, CDR1 is LGHDT and CDR2 YNNKEL (reference sequence). Trimming removed 4 bases from V and 7 bases from J; junction bases left unmatched: 18. The CDR3 region has the DNA TGTGCCAGCAGCCCACCCATCGGGGCGGGGGGCCTCTATGAGCAGTACTTC. Its translation: CASSPPIGAGGLYEQYF.

This clonotype was counted only a few times. This sequence joins TRBV29-1 and TRBJ1-2, with a tentative D call TRBD1 (5 bases). V was shortened by 7 bases and J by 5 bases, with 11 bases between the two germline ends. CDR1 is SQVTM and CDR2 is ANQGSEA in the germline V gene. This CDR3 is 11 amino acids long. The CDR3 here is CSGGEGYGYTF. CDR3 in DNA: TGCAGCGGGGGGGAAGGGTATGGCTACACCTTC.

This chain uses TRBV10-3 with TRBJ2-3; no definite D call. Germline V gene data show CDR1 as ENHRY and CDR2 as SYGVKD. This CDR3 is built from 12 residues. The V gene lost 6 bases and the J gene lost 1 base, with 5 bases spanning the gap. The CDR3 nucleotides read TGTGCCATCAGCGCCCGCACAGATACGCAGTATTTT. Its protein is CAISARTDTQYF.

This chain links TRBV29-1 with TRBJ2-7, with a tentative D call TRBD2 (7 bases). Germline V gene sequence: CDR1 SQVTM, CDR2 ANQGSEA. V lost 7 bases, J lost 6 bases, and 19 bases lay in between. The CDR3 is 13 amino acids. The CDR3 region has the DNA TGCAGCGGGCTTAGAGGGGGGGCTGGCGAGCAGTACTTC. Protein product: CSGLRGGAGEQYF.

The chain recombines TRBV7-9 with TRBJ2-3, with TRBD2 identical over 9 bases. Trimming at V came to 5 bases and at J to 1 base, leaving 7 bases not matched to a gene. CDR3 length equals 16 residues. Germline V lookup: CDR1 SEHNR, CDR2 FQNEAQ (reference sequence). The CDR3 DNA is TGTGCCAGCAGCCCCAGACTAGCGGCTCGCACAGATACGCAGTATTTT. It is translated as CASSPRLAARTDTQYF.

The chain is built from TRBV7-8 and TRBJ1-1, with 8 bases that match TRBD1. Per germline, CDR1 SGHVS and CDR2 FQNEAQ. This CDR3 has 14 residues. V shed 5 bases, J shed 3 bases, and the junction held 5 bases outside the gene matches. Here the CDR3 reads CASSLSTGDTEAFF. The CDR3 DNA reads as TGTGCCAGCAGCCTATCGACAGGGGACACTGAAGCTTTCTTT.